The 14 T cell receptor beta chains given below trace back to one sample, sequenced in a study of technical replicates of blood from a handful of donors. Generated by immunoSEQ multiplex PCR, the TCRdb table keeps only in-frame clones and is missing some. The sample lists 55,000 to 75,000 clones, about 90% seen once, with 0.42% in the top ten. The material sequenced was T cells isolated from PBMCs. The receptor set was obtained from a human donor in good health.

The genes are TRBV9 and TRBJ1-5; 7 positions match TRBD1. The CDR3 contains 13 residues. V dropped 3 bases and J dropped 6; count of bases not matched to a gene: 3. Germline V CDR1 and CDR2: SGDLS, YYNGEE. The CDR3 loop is CASSEQGSQPQHF. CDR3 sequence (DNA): TGTGCCAGCAGCGAACAGGGGAGTCAGCCCCAGCATTTT.

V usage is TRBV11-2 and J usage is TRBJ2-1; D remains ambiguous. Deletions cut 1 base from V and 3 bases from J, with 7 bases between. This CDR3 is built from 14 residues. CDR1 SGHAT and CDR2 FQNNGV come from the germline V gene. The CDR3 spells CASSLAGFYNEQFF. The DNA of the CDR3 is TGTGCCAGCAGCTTAGCCGGGTTCTACAATGAGCAGTTCTTC.

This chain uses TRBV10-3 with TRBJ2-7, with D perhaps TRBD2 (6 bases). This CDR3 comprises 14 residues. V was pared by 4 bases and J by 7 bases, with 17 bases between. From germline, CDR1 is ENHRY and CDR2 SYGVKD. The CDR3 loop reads CAISALGGVREQYF. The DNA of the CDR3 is TGTGCCATCAGTGCCCTCGGGGGAGTGCGTGAGCAGTACTTC.

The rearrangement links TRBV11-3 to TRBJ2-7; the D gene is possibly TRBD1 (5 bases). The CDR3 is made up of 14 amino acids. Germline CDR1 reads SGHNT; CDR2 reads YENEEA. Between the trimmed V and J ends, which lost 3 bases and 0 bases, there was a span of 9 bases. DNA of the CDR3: TGTGCCAGCAGCTTCACCGACAGCTCCTACGAGCAGTACTTC. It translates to CASSFTDSSYEQYF. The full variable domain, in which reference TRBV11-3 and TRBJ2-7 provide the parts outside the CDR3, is EAGVVQSPRYKIIEKKQPVAFWCNPISGHNTLYWYLQNLGQGPELLIRYENEEAVDDSQLPKDRFSAERLKGVDSTLKIQPAELGDSAVYLCASSFTDSSYEQYFGPGTRLTVT.

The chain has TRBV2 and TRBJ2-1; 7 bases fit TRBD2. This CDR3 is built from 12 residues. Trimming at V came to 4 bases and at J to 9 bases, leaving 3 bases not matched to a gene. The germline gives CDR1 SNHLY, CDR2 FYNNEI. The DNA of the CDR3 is TGTGCCAGCAGTGGGGAGGGGAGTGAGCAGTTCTTC. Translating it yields CASSGEGSEQFF.

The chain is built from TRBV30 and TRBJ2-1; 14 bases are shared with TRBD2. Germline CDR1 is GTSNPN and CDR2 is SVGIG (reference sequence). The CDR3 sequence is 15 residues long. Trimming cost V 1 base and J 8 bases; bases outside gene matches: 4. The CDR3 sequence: CAWSARLAGGDEQFF. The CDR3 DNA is TGTGCCTGGAGTGCCAGACTAGCGGGAGGGGATGAGCAGTTCTTC.

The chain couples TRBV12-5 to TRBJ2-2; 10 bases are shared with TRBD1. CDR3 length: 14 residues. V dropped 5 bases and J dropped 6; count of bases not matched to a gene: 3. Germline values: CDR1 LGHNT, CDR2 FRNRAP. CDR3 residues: CASGTGTGAGELFF. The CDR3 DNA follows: TGTGCTAGTGGTACAGGGACAGGGGCCGGGGAGCTGTTTTTT.

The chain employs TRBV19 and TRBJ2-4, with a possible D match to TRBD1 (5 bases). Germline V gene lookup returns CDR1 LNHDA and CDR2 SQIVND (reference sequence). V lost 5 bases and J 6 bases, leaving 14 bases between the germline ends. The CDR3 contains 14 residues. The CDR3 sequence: CASSSGWLGNIQYF. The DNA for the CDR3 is TGTGCCAGTAGTTCAGGGTGGTTAGGAAACATTCAGTACTTC.

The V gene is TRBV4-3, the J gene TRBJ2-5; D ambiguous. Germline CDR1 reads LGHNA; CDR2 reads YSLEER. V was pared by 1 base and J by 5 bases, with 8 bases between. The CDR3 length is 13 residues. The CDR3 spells CASSQVIGETQYF. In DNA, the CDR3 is TGCGCCAGCAGCCAAGTCATCGGGGAGACCCAGTACTTC.

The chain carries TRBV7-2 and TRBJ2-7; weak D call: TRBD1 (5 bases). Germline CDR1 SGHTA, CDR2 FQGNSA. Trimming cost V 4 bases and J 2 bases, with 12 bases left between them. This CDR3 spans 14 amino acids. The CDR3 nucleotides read TGTGCCAGCAGCTCCCAAGGGGTCGCCTACGAGCAGTACTTC. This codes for CASSSQGVAYEQYF. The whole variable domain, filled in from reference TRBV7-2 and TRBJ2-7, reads GAGVSQSPSNKVTEKGKDVELRCDPISGHTALYWYRQSLGQGLEFLIYFQGNSAPDKSGLPSDRFSAERTGGSVSTLTIQRTQQEDSAVYLCASSSQGVAYEQYFGPGTRLTVT.

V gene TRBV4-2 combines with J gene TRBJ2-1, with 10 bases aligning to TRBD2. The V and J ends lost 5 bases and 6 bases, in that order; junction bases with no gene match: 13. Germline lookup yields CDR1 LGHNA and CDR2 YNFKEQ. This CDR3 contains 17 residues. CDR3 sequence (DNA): TGTGCCAGCAGCATCTGGGGTGGAGCGGGAGGGGGCAATGAGCAGTTCTTC. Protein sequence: CASSIWGGAGGGNEQFF.

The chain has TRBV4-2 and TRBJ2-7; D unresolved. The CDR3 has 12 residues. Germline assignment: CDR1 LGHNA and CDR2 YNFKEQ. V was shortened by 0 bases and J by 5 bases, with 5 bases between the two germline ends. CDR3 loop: CASSQEEHEQYF. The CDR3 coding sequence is TGTGCCAGCAGCCAAGAAGAGCACGAGCAGTACTTC.

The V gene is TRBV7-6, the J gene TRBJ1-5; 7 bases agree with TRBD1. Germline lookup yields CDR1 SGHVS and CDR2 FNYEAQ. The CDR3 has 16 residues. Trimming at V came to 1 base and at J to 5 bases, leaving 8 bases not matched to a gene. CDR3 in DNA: TGTGCCAGCAGCTTAGTCGGGGACAGTCTAGATCAGCCCCAGCATTTT. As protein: CASSLVGDSLDQPQHF.

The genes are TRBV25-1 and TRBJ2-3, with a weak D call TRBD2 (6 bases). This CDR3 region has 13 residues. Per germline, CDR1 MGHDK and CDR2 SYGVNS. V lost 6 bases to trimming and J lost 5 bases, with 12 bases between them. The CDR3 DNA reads TGTGCCAGCAGCTGGAGGGCAGTAGATACGCAGTATTTT. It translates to CASSWRAVDTQYF. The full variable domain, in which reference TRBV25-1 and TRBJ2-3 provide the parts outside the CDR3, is EADIYQTPRYLVIGTGKKITLECSQTMGHDKMYWYQQDPGMELHLIHYSYGVNSTEKGDLSSESTVSRIRTEHFPLTLESARPSHTSQYLCASSWRAVDTQYFGPGTRLTVL.